This note documents a single TCR beta chain sequence. Which antigen it targets is not known. No much larger clonotype is one base removed from it; base qualities were not supplied. V ends up 6 bases short and J 6 bases short, with an unmatched junction base count of 7. CDR1 and CDR2, per the germline V gene (reference sequence), are MNHEY and SMNVEV. Inclusive of the bounding cysteine and phenylalanine, the CDR3 is 13 residues long. This entry keeps only the CDR3 DNA: 39 bases, framed from base 1. This record belongs to a study of control samples from healthy donors and cancer patients (TCRdb year 2020). Library preparation used the immunoSEQ multiplex PCR assay. In its TCRdb copy, this immuneACCESS table keeps in-frame sequences only and misses some clones. Where compared with another copy, unresolved V genes explain less than half of these, and the others have no known cause. The sample table contains about 130,000 clones; only one count was recorded for roughly 92% of them. The biggest ten clones account for under 0.7% of the sample.

The TCR was taken from a man older than 75 with head and neck cancer. Rearrangement joined TRBV27 to TRBJ1-1, and 7 junction bases match TRBD1. Source material: PBMCs. For the CDR3, the sequence is CASRRTGVPEAFF. The sequence in DNA is TGTGCCAGCAGGCGCACAGGGGTCCCTGAAGCTTTCTTT.